This entry is about one TCR beta chain. TCRdb re-called the 5' RACE reads with MiXCR, one entry per CDR3 protein. This table holds about 81,000 distinct CDR3 sequences, 5.5% to 7.5% found once. The data were obtained in a study of early T cells in non-severe SARS-CoV-2 infection. Turning to the study itself: Chains were not paired, and sequencing was done on bulk RNA from unsorted whole blood.

The CDR3 has 13 amino acids. V lost 4 bases and J 0 bases, leaving 6 bases between the germline ends. The germline CDR1 and CDR2 sequences are LGHNT and FRNRAP. Sequencing input: whole blood. J is TRBJ1-1 and V is TRBV12-5; no clear D. This clonotype originated in an adult who was a healthcare worker with PCR-confirmed SARS-CoV-2 infection or an uninfected control (not recorded which). CDR3 protein: CASGWNLNTEAFF. CDR3 nucleotides: TGTGCTAGTGGTTGGAACTTGAACACTGAAGCTTTCTTT.